A single TCR beta chain is shown here with its context. This specimen belongs to a study of control samples from healthy donors and cancer patients. Trimming removed 3 bases from V and 2 bases from J; junction bases left unmatched: 7. The CDR3 consists of 16 residues. The V gene's germline CDR1 is SEHNR and CDR2 FQNEAQ (reference sequence). Method: immunoSEQ multiplex PCR; TCRdb's copy keeps in-frame clones and lacks some. The data hold 100,000 to 150,000 clones, with over 75% observed a single time. This chain uses TRBV7-9 with TRBJ2-3, with 8 bases that match TRBD2. The TCR comes from a man in his fifties or sixties in good health. The source material was blood. The CDR3 region has the DNA TGTGCCAGCAGCTTGCGGGGGGCGTCTACCACAGATACGCAGTATTTT. It translates to CASSLRGASTTDTQYF.